This T cell receptor beta chain was recovered during a study of cytomegalovirus exposure and HLA in healthy donors. To note about this clone: Its antigen is currently unknown.

Study-wide findings and caveats: Most CMV-associated TCR beta chains appeared HLA-restricted in a later analysis. There were some V segments, including TRBV6-2 and TRBV6-3, excluded as indistinguishable. TCR beta V- and J-gene trimming was later associated with a missense DCLRE1C variant.

Deletions cut 3 bases from V and 2 bases from J, with 14 bases between. Germline V gene lookup returns CDR1 MDHEN and CDR2 SYDVKM. The CDR3 contains 15 residues. Vbeta (60) and Jbeta (13) primers were used in the PCR. Measured with immunoSEQ multiplex PCR; TCRdb has only the in-frame clones, and not every one. This specimen shows tens of thousands of clones; the ten leading clones hold roughly 0.76%. The rearrangement uses TRBV28 and TRBJ2-7; D gene unclear. The source is a man aged 25-45 years in good health and CMV-seronegative. The sequencing sample was made of PBMCs. The CDR3: CASSLSATSAYEQYF. The CDR3 coding sequence is TGTGCCAGCAGTTTGTCCGCTACCAGCGCCTACGAGCAGTACTTC.